This T cell receptor (beta chain) was captured in a study of circulating and synovial CD4+ cells in juvenile arthritis. The CDR3 has 15 residues. Germline values: CDR1 SGHTA, CDR2 FQGNSA. V gave up 2 bases and J gave up 2 bases, with 13 bases separating them. Method: immunoSEQ multiplex PCR; TCRdb's copy keeps in-frame clones and lacks some. The table shows about 36,000 clones, with about 94% occurring only once. The rearrangement uses TRBV7-2 and TRBJ2-7; a weak D match, TRBD2 (6 bases). The sample taken for sequencing was CD4+ T cells from blood. This clonotype was obtained from a human donor with juvenile idiopathic arthritis. Written as DNA, the CDR3 is TGTGCCAGCAGCTTACCCAGCGGGCGGACCTACGAGCAGTACTTC. It specifies CASSLPSGRTYEQYF.